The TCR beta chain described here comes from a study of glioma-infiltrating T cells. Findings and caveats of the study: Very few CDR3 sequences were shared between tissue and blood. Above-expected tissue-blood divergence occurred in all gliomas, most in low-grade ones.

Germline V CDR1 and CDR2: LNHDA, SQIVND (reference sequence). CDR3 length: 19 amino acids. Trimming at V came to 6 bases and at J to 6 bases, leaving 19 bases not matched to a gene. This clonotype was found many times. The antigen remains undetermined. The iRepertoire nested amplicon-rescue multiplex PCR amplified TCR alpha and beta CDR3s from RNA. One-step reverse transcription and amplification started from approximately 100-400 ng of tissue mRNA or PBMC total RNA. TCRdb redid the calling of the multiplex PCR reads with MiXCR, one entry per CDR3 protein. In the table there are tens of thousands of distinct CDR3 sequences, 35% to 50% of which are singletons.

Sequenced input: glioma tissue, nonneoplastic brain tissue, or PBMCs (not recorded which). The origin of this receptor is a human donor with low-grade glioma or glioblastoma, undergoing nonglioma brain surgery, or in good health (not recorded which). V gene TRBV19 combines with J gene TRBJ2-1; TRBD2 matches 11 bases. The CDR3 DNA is TGTGCCAGTAGAGTCATCCCCACCCTTAGCGGGAGGGCCAGCAATGAGCAGTTCTTC. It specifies CASRVIPTLSGRASNEQFF. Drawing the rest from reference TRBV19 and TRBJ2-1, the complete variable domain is DGGITQSPKYLFRKEGQNVTLSCEQNLNHDAMYWYRQDPGQGLRLIYYSQIVNDFQKGDIAEGYSVSREKKESFPLTVTSAQKNPTAFYLCASRVIPTLSGRASNEQFFGPGTRLTVL.